This TCR beta chain was obtained from a study of blood T cell repertoires in COVID-19. Original methodology: Scientists estimated how many nucleated cells there were by amplifying reference gene primers. Profiled with immunoSEQ multiplex PCR; TCRdb holds only in-frame clones, not every one. D and trimming were read from the DNA, whereas the V and J calls and clone size are those reported in that table. The data show about 120,000 clones, more than 80% seen once. Sequencing was performed on peripheral blood. The clonotype comes from a man aged 35 to 55 with acute or convalescent COVID-19.

The CDR3 DNA is TGTGCCACCAGCCCACAGGGGCCTGGAGGGGCCAACGTCCTGACTTTC. Translating gives CATSPQGPGGANVLTF. The chain carries TRBV15 and TRBJ2-6; 7 nucleotides agree with TRBD1. The CDR3 totals 16 residues. V shed 5 bases, J shed 4 bases, and the junction held 8 bases outside the gene matches. CDR1 and CDR2 from the germline V gene are LNHNV and YYDKDF (reference sequence).